This T cell receptor beta chain derives from a study of T cell responses to AZD1222 COVID-19 vaccine. Remarks on this clone: The antigen remains unidentified.

V was clipped by 6 bases and J by 3 bases, with 5 bases between them. The length of the CDR3 is 12 residues. Germline V CDR1 and CDR2: SNHLY, FYNNEI. The assay was immunoSEQ multiplex PCR, and TCRdb's table has in-frame clones only and misses some. This sample has around 65,000 clones; approximately 85% occur once, and the top ten carry 26%. The study's findings and limits: Elevations in Spike-specific TCR breadth and depth followed administration of two AZD1222 doses. Repertoire sampling occurred only after the peak T cell response. Donors were largely white British and mainly female; clonal diversity was possibly underestimated. Dominant CD4 TCR responses targeted spike regions 160-218 and 743-854.

The rearrangement uses TRBV2 and TRBJ1-4; D call uncertain. This TCR came from an adult who received the AZD1222 COVID-19 vaccine. The input for sequencing was peripheral blood, taken 28 days after the second AZD1222 dose. CDR3 in amino acids: CASRSANEKLFF. The CDR3 coding sequence is TGTGCCAGCAGGAGTGCTAATGAAAAACTGTTTTTT.